A selection of T cell receptor beta chains follows, all from one sample in a study of blood T cells in healthy people across ages. TCRdb processed the 5' RACE reads anew with MiXCR; each CDR3 protein has one entry. The sample lists more than 500,000 distinct CDR3 sequences; about 25% were seen once. Another study also made use of these data, one on T cells of mothers and their children.

The sample was blood. These TCRs come from a boy younger than 10 in good health. CDR3s include the opening cysteine and the closing phenylalanine or tryptophan. The D gene is left open where the match is weak. Only some rows state a clone size, as once, few, many or a class for expanded clones.

cdr3_length	v_call	j_call	clone_size	d_call	cdr3_nt	cdr3_aa
13	TRBV20-1	TRBJ2-5	few	NA	TGCAGTGCTAGTGTGCCGCCACAAGAGACCCAGTACTTC	CSASVPPQETQYF
13	TRBV9	TRBJ2-5	NA	NA	TGTGCCAGCAGCGTAGTACCCTTAGAGACCCAGTACTTC	CASSVVPLETQYF
17	TRBV24-1	TRBJ2-1	NA	NA	TGTGCCACCAGTGGGGCAGAGGGGACACGGGACTACAATGAGCAGTTCTTC	CATSGAEGTRDYNEQFF
15	TRBV20-1	TRBJ2-7	few	NA	TGCAGTGCTAGAGATTTCGGCAGGGCGGGCTACGAGCAGTACTTC	CSARDFGRAGYEQYF
17	TRBV2	TRBJ2-6	NA	NA	TGTGCCAGCAGTGTGAGGGTTTACGTCTCTGGGGCCAACGTCCTGCCTTTC	CASSVRVYVSGANVLPF
14	TRBV11-2	TRBJ2-7	NA	TRBD1	TGTGCCAGCAGCCATGGACAGGGCCCCTACGAGCAGTACTTC	CASSHGQGPYEQYF
16	TRBV5-1	TRBJ2-7	NA	NA	TGCGCCAGCAGCTTGGCACCGGGACTGATTCTGTACGAGCAGTACTTC	CASSLAPGLILYEQYF
14	TRBV3-1	TRBJ2-7	NA	NA	TGTGCCAGCAGCCAACTAGATCTTATCTACGAGCAGTACTTC	CASSQLDLIYEQYF
14	TRBV2	TRBJ2-7	NA	NA	TGTGCCAGCAGTGAATTTGTTAGCACCTACGAGCAGTACTTC	CASSEFVSTYEQYF
16	TRBV7-6	TRBJ2-1	NA	TRBD1	TGTGCCAGCAGCTCCATGGACAGGGGTTCCTACAATGAGCAGTTCTTC	CASSSMDRGSYNEQFF
12	TRBV7-9	TRBJ1-2	NA	NA	TGTGCCAGCAGCACTTCCGGGGCGGGCTACACCTTC	CASSTSGAGYTF
14	TRBV18	TRBJ1-4	NA	NA	TGTGCCAGCTCACCACCGCCCAGGGATGAAAAACTGTTTTTT	CASSPPPRDEKLFF
15	TRBV29-1	TRBJ2-1	NA	TRBD2	TGCAGCGTTGGGGGGGGTCAGAGCTCCTACAATGAGCAGTTCTTC	CSVGGGQSSYNEQFF
13	TRBV10-3	TRBJ2-1	few	TRBD2	TGTGCCATCATGGAGACTAGCGTGGATGAGCAGTTCTTC	CAIMETSVDEQFF
14	TRBV9	TRBJ1-2	NA	TRBD1	TGTGCCAGCAGCGGGGGACAGGGATACTATGGCCACACCTTC	CASSGGQGYYGHTF
15	TRBV2	TRBJ2-1	few	TRBD2	TGTGCCAGCAGTGGTCCGGCTAGCGGAGGGGTCCGGCAGTTCTTC	CASSGPASGGVRQFF
14	TRBV5-1	TRBJ2-7	many	NA	TGTGCCAGCAGCTCCGGGACACCAACCTACGAGCAGTACTTC	CASSSGTPTYEQYF
15	TRBV11-3	TRBJ2-3	NA	NA	TGTGCCAGCAGCTGGGGGGATTCTAGCACAGATACGCAGTATTTT	CASSWGDSSTDTQYF
13	TRBV6-5	TRBJ1-1	NA	TRBD1	TGTGCCAGCGCTGGACAGGGGTACACTGAAGCTTTCTTT	CASAGQGYTEAFF
10	TRBV11-3	TRBJ2-2	few	NA	TGTGCCAGCAGCTACGGGGAGCTGTTTTTT	CASSYGELFF